These 19 T cell receptor beta chains came from one sample sequenced in a study of blood T cell repertoires in COVID-19. The table came from immunoSEQ multiplex PCR; TCRdb's copy has only in-frame clones and leaves some out. In the table there are around 250,000 clones, 80% to 90% of which are singletons. Sequenced material: PBMCs or T cells enriched from blood (not recorded which). Receptors were obtained from a woman aged 25-40 years with acute COVID-19.

CDR3 loop: CASSQDLVVAGPYEQYF. As DNA, the CDR3 is TGCGCCAGCAGCCAAGATTTAGTGGTAGCGGGACCCTACGAGCAGTACTTC. The chain couples TRBV4-3 to TRBJ2-7, with TRBD2 matching over 8 bases. The CDR3 totals 17 residues. CDR1 is LGHNA and CDR2 is YSLEER in the germline V gene. J lost 2 bases, V lost 0 bases, and 9 bases had no gene match.

This chain connects TRBV3-1 (or the pseudogene TRBV3-2) to TRBJ2-7; no definite D call. The CDR3 has 15 residues. The germline V and J ends were trimmed by 1 base and 2 bases, with 12 bases remaining between them. Germline loops: CDR1 LGHDT, CDR2 YNNKEL (reference sequence). The CDR3 is CASSQVPSLTYEQYF. The CDR3 bases are TGTGCCAGCAGCCAAGTCCCCTCACTAACCTACGAGCAGTACTTC.

V is TRBV7-2 and J is TRBJ1-1; D is perhaps TRBD1 (5 bases). The CDR3 runs to 14 residues. The V gene's germline CDR1 is SGHTA and CDR2 FQGNSA. The ends were cut back, 2 bases at V and 0 bases at J, with 7 bases in the middle. This CDR3 reads CASSLRQMNTEAFF. CDR3 sequence (DNA): TGTGCCAGCAGCTTAAGACAGATGAACACTGAAGCTTTCTTT.

The gene calls are TRBV19 and TRBJ2-1, with TRBD2 matching over 8 bases. V lost 4 bases to trimming and J lost 6 bases; unmatched junction nucleotides: 8. CDR3 length equals 15 residues. Germline V gives CDR1 LNHDA, CDR2 SQIVND (reference sequence). In DNA form, the CDR3 reads TGTGCCAGTAGTACCGAGCGGGAGCCCCTCAATGAGCAGTTCTTC. It specifies CASSTEREPLNEQFF.

The table lists this clone with a count of one. The chain carries TRBV5-1 and TRBJ1-4; 8 nucleotides align to TRBD1. Per germline, CDR1 SGHRS and CDR2 YFSETQ. The CDR3 has 16 amino acids. V shed 3 bases and J 2 bases; nucleotides not matched to a gene: 6. For the CDR3, the DNA is TGCGCCAGCAGCTCCAGAAGACAGGGGACTAATGAAAAACTGTTTTTT. Translated: CASSSRRQGTNEKLFF. Complete variable domain (other parts from reference TRBV5-1 and TRBJ1-4): KAGVTQTPRYLIKTRGQQVTLSCSPISGHRSVSWYQQTPGQGLQFLFEYFSETQRNKGNFPGRFSGRQFSNSRSEMNVSTLELGDSALYLCASSSRRQGTNEKLFFGSGTQLSVL.

V and J are TRBV13 and TRBJ2-7; possible D gene TRBD2, 7 bases. Trimming left V 5 bases short and J 2 bases short, with 16 bases between. The CDR3 totals 15 residues. In germline, CDR1 is PRHDT, CDR2 FYEKMQ (reference sequence). CDR3 coding DNA: TGTGCCAGCAGCCCCCGAGGGAGGGACACCTACGAGCAGTACTTC. Its protein is CASSPRGRDTYEQYF.

V is TRBV28 and J is TRBJ1-2, with a tentative D call TRBD1 (6 bases). This CDR3 spans 16 amino acids. Germline V gives CDR1 MDHEN, CDR2 SYDVKM. With 4 bases removed from V and 8 bases from J, the gap between germline ends came to 23 bases. The CDR3 protein is CASSSPSPQGRGGYTF. In DNA, the CDR3 is TGTGCCAGCAGTTCCCCGTCCCCTCAGGGGAGAGGCGGCTACACCTTC.

The rearrangement uses TRBV7-3 and TRBJ1-1; D not certain. The V gene lost 5 bases and the J gene lost 0 bases, with 13 bases spanning the gap. This CDR3 comprises 15 residues. The germline V gene encodes CDR1 SGHTA and CDR2 FQGTGA. CDR3 protein: CASSLSGSMNTEAFF. The CDR3 DNA is TGTGCCAGCAGCCTTAGCGGCAGTATGAACACTGAAGCTTTCTTT.

The rearrangement uses TRBV21-1 and TRBJ2-2; the tabulated D call, TRBD2, remains unverified against the DNA. TRBV21-1 is tagged as a pseudogene. This CDR3 region has 15 residues. The CDR3 DNA reads as TGTGCCAGCAGCAAAGGACGGGAGTACCCCGGGGAGCTGTTTTTT. Its translation: CASSKGREYPGELFF.

This CDR3 is CSTRTSGSTDTQYF. The CDR3 DNA reads TGCAGCACTCGGACTAGCGGGAGCACAGATACGCAGTATTTT. This sequence joins TRBV29-1 and TRBJ2-3; TRBD2 aligns across 11 bases. J lost 0 bases, V lost 8 bases, and 4 bases had no gene match. Germline CDR1 SQVTM, CDR2 ANQGSEA. CDR3 length: 14 residues.

The chain carries TRBV2 and TRBJ2-1, with D maybe TRBD1 (8 bases). V was shortened by 5 bases and J by 5 bases, with 16 bases between the two germline ends. Per the germline V gene, CDR1 is SNHLY and CDR2 is FYNNEI. This CDR3 spans 15 amino acids. The CDR3 DNA sequence: TGTGCCAGCAGTTACGGGAGGACAGGGAACAATGAGCAGTTCTTC. The encoded protein is CASSYGRTGNNEQFF.

The chain links TRBV7-8 to TRBJ2-7; D call uncertain. V dropped 5 bases and J dropped 4 bases, with 12 bases sitting between them. The CDR3 runs 13 residues. Germline V lookup: CDR1 SGHVS, CDR2 FQNEAQ. CDR3 region: CASSVGRLYEQYF. The CDR3 nucleotides read TGTGCCAGCAGCGTCGGCCGACTTTACGAGCAGTACTTC.

The chain employs TRBV18 and TRBJ2-7; possibly TRBD1 for D (5 bases). Trimming took 2 bases from V and 2 from J, leaving 22 bases between them. Germline V CDR1 and CDR2: KGHSH, LQKENI. The CDR3 totals 18 residues. CDR3 protein: CASSPDFQGVNTAYEQYF. The DNA for the CDR3 is TGTGCCAGCTCACCAGACTTTCAGGGTGTGAACACTGCCTACGAGCAGTACTTC.

As concerns this clone: Other DNA variants within this sample encode the same CDR3. CDR3 sequence: CASSQVYSYGYTF. CDR3 DNA: TGTGCCAGCAGCCAAGTTTACAGCTATGGCTACACCTTC. The chain combines TRBV14 with TRBJ1-2; no clear D gene. Germline CDR1 SGHDN, CDR2 FVKESK. The CDR3 extends over 13 amino acids. V lost 1 base and J lost 4, with 7 bases in between.

The chain couples TRBV28 to TRBJ1-3; D is possibly TRBD1 (6 bases). This CDR3 contains 16 residues. Germline V gene data show CDR1 as MDHEN and CDR2 as SYDVKM. V was shortened by 7 bases and J by 3 bases, with 19 bases between the two germline ends. CDR3 region: CASTLGGGQVGNTIYF. CDR3 sequence (DNA): TGTGCCAGCACGCTCGGGGGGGGGCAGGTTGGAAACACCATATATTTT.

V gene TRBV18 combines with J gene TRBJ2-7; D is unresolved. Germline V lookup: CDR1 KGHSH, CDR2 LQKENI. This CDR3 region has 14 residues. V lost 3 bases to trimming and J lost 5 bases, with 14 bases between them. CDR3 loop: CASSPTTGSNEQYF. The CDR3 DNA is TGTGCCAGCTCACCCACAACGGGTAGTAACGAGCAGTACTTC.

This chain connects TRBV29-1 to TRBJ2-7; TRBD2 aligns across 9 bases. The CDR3 consists of 12 residues. Germline loops: CDR1 SQVTM, CDR2 ANQGSEA. Unmatched junction bases numbered 3, after V lost 4 bases and J lost 5 bases. CDR3 loop: CSVVSGSHEQYF. In DNA, the CDR3 is TGCAGCGTTGTTAGCGGGAGCCACGAGCAGTACTTC.

The rearrangement uses TRBV21-1 and TRBJ2-7; the table names TRBD2, a call not compared with the DNA. TRBV21-1 is shown as a pseudogene. The CDR3 is 18 residues long. The CDR3 DNA follows: TGTGCCAGCAGCAAATTCCGGGTTTACGGGAGGCGATCCTACGAGCAGTACTTC. Translating gives CASSKFRVYGRRSYEQYF.

The J gene is TRBJ2-7, the V gene TRBV27, with TRBD2 as a possible D gene (5 bases). The length of the CDR3 is 18 residues. The V end lost 5 bases, the J end lost 4 bases, and 27 bases lay between the germline ends. The germline V gene encodes CDR1 MNHEY and CDR2 SMNVEV (reference sequence). The CDR3 here is CASSDGNPLDPIGYEQYF. The CDR3 DNA follows: TGTGCCAGCAGTGACGGGAACCCTTTGGATCCCATCGGATACGAGCAGTACTTC.